The text below deals with one T cell receptor beta chain. The data belong to a study of cytomegalovirus exposure and HLA in healthy donors. CDR3 length: 14 amino acids. Trimming cost V 4 bases and J 6 bases, with 16 bases left between them. Looked up from germline, CDR1 is SNHLY and CDR2 is FYNNEI. Use of 60 Vbeta and 13 Jbeta primers characterized the PCR. TCRdb's copy holds only in-frame clones and misses some; the assay was immunoSEQ multiplex PCR. This repertoire comprises just over 50,000 clones; its ten largest clones make up roughly an eighth. Sequencing was performed on PBMCs. The J gene is TRBJ2-7, the V gene TRBV2; a weak D match, TRBD1 (5 bases). This TCR derives from a woman aged 60 to 75 in good health and CMV-seropositive. The CDR3 here is CASSGTGQGTEQYF. Here the CDR3 DNA reads TGTGCCAGCAGTGGAACTGGGCAGGGAACCGAGCAGTACTTC.